This TCR beta chain was obtained from a study of T-cell reconstitution after alpha-beta-depleted transplantation in children. A library of TCRbeta sequences, prepared with unique molecular identifiers, was generated. Each CDR3 protein is one row after TCRdb ran MiXCR on the PCR reads. The table shows approximately 650,000 distinct CDR3 sequences, with 10% to 15% occurring only once. The CDR3 is 16 amino acids. V shed 6 bases and J 4 bases; nucleotides not matched to a gene: 11. Germline CDR1 and CDR2: ENHRY and SYGVKD. This clonotype came up a few times. Sample: PBMCs, taken before TCRalphabeta/CD19-depleted stem cell transplant. The V gene is TRBV10-3, the J gene TRBJ2-7; 11 positions match TRBD1. The receptor's source is a girl aged 2 to 9 with congenital amegakaryocytic thrombocytopenia, due to receive a stem cell transplant. CDR3 residues: CAIRNIRDRGVYEQYF. CDR3 sequence (DNA): TGTGCCATCAGGAATATCCGGGACAGGGGGGTATACGAGCAGTACTTC.